This T cell receptor beta chain comes out of a study of T-cell memory formation after mild COVID-19. In the study overall: Clustering of TCRs was largely donor specific. The study's findings and limits: Mainly CM and EM harbored the contracting CD4+ clones; mainly EMRA harbored the CD8+ ones.

Germline CDR1 and CDR2: LGHDT and YNNKEL (reference sequence). The CDR3 has 14 amino acids. The V and J ends lost 0 bases and 8 bases respectively, with 13 bases between them. This clonotype has a handful of counts. Antigen unknown. TCRalpha and TCRbeta libraries used 5'RACE with constant-segment primers and UMIs. TCRdb ran MiXCR on the 5' RACE reads and lists one entry per CDR3 protein. The sample shows fewer than 450,000 distinct CDR3 sequences, 20% to 25% of them seen only once. Input material: PBMCs or a T cell subset sorted from them (not recorded which). The origin of this receptor is an adult woman who had mild COVID-19 (a few samples of this study predate the infection). Cell type and time point are not known. The chain employs TRBV3-1 and TRBJ1-2, with a weak D call TRBD1 (5 bases). The CDR3, as DNA: TGTGCCAGCAGCCAAGACGCCCGGGGGGGGGGCTACACCTTC. Encoded protein: CASSQDARGGGYTF.